This T cell receptor (beta chain) was observed in a study of blood T cell repertoires in COVID-19. Across the whole study: Collection of acute and convalescent COVID-19 samples took place in the United States, Italy and Spain.

Authors' processing steps: Scientists estimated how many nucleated cells there were by amplifying reference gene primers. Repertoires were generated with immunoSEQ multiplex PCR, while TCRdb's copy carries only in-frame clones and drops some. That table is the source of V, J and clone size, and D and trimming were worked out from the DNA. The sample carries roughly 97,000 clones, about four fifths recorded once. Per the germline V gene, CDR1 is SGDLS and CDR2 is YYNGEE. The CDR3 sequence is 15 residues long. Losses at the gene ends were 4 bases for V and 4 bases for J; bases not matched to a gene: 7.

V gene TRBV9 combines with J gene TRBJ1-4, with 7 positions matching TRBD1. Sequencing input: peripheral blood. The sequence was collected from a woman of 80 years or more with active or convalescent COVID-19. CDR3 loop: CASSSRDSFNEKLFF. CDR3 bases: TGTGCCAGCAGCTCTCGGGACAGTTTTAATGAAAAACTGTTTTTT.